These T cell receptor beta chains were read from a single sample in a study of control samples from healthy donors and cancer patients. Sequencing used immunoSEQ multiplex PCR; TCRdb keeps in-frame clones, though not all of them. The data show more than 25,000 clones, 87% seen once. Sample: formalin-fixed, paraffin-embedded tissue. The receptors derive from a female donor with melanoma. CDR3s include the opening cysteine and the closing phenylalanine or tryptophan. D genes are given only for firm matches. Clone size is shown for a subset of rows, as once, few, many or a class of expanded clone.

>NA|13|TRBJ2-7|TRBV18|NA
TGTGCCAGCTCACCCATGAACCCTTACGAGCAGTGCTTC
CASSPMNPYEQCF
>TRBD2|13|TRBJ2-7|TRBV6-5|NA
TGTGCCAGCAGGCCTAGCGGGACCTACGAGCAGTACTTC
CASRPSGTYEQYF
>TRBD1|14|TRBJ1-1|TRBV29-1|NA
TGCAGCGTTGCACAGGGGGCTTTGAACACTGAAGCTTTCTTT
CSVAQGALNTEAFF
>TRBD2|17|TRBJ2-2|TRBV24-1|NA
TGTGCCACCAGTGGGACTAGCGGGAGGGCGGGAACCGGGGAGCTGTTTTTT
CATSGTSGRAGTGELFF
>NA|15|TRBJ1-2|TRBV5-8|NA
TGTGCCAGCCGACCCGTGGAACAGGGCGTAGGTGGCTACACCTTC
CASRPVEQGVGGYTF
>NA|13|TRBJ1-5|TRBV18|few
TGTGCCAGCTCATCGACAGTTAATCAGCCCCAGCATTTT
CASSSTVNQPQHF
>TRBD1|13|TRBJ1-2|TRBV6-5|NA
TGTGCCAGCAGTCTCACAGGGGACTATGGCTACACCTTC
CASSLTGDYGYTF
>NA|13|TRBJ2-2|TRBV19|NA
TGTGCCAGTAGGCAGGGATACACCGGGGAGCTGTTTTTT
CASRQGYTGELFF
>NA|15|TRBJ1-5|TRBV19|few
TGTGCCAGTAGGATAAGAGGGACGAGCAATCAGCCCCAGCATTTT
CASRIRGTSNQPQHF
>NA|13|TRBJ2-5|TRBV12-3/TRBV12-4|NA
TGTGCCAGCAGTTTAGGGGACCAAGAGACCCAGTACTTC
CASSLGDQETQYF
>NA|12|TRBJ1-6|TRBV6-5|NA
TGTGCCAGCAGTTACCTAAATTCACCCCTCCACTTT
CASSYLNSPLHF
>TRBD2|15|TRBJ2-7|TRBV6-6|once
TGTGCCAGCAGTTACCTGACTAGCGGTGACTACGAGCAGTACTTC
CASSYLTSGDYEQYF
>NA|12|TRBJ1-5|TRBV12-2|NA
TGTGCAAGTCGCTTATCCCGGCAGCCCCAGCATTTT
CASRLSRQPQHF
>NA|13|TRBJ1-4|TRBV6-6|NA
TGTGCCAGCATGCACAGCTTAAATGAAAAACTGTTTTTT
CASMHSLNEKLFF
>NA|12|TRBJ1-1|TRBV3-1/TRBV3-2|NA
TGTGCCAGCAGCACCGGGGACACTGAAGCTTTCTTT
CASSTGDTEAFF
>TRBD1|15|TRBJ1-4|TRBV6-5|NA
TGTGCCAGCAGAACCACTGGGACAGGGGGCGGAAAACTGTTTTTT
CASRTTGTGGGKLFF
>TRBD2|20|TRBJ2-1|TRBV4-1|NA
TGCGCCAGCAGCCGGATCCCCGGGACTAGCGGGAGTATTCCCTACAATGAGCAGTTCTTC
CASSRIPGTSGSIPYNEQFF
>TRBD2|13|TRBJ2-7|TRBV3-1/TRBV3-2|NA
TGTGCCAGCAGCCCCAGACTAGCGGGGGCCACCGACTTC
CASSPRLAGATDF
>NA|14|TRBJ2-1|TRBV6-1|NA
TGTGCCAGCAGTGAATCGGTCGGGGTGGATGAGCAGTTCTTC
CASSESVGVDEQFF
>NA|13|TRBJ1-2|TRBV12-3/TRBV12-4|once
TGTGCCAGCAGTTTAGCGGCCCGACGTGGCTACACCTTC
CASSLAARRGYTF
>NA|12|TRBJ1-2|TRBV15|NA
TGTGCCACCAGCAGAGATCGTTCTGGCTACACCTTC
CATSRDRSGYTF
>TRBD1|14|TRBJ2-4|TRBV20-1|NA
TGCAGTGCTAGTACAGGGGTAGCCAAAAACATTCAGTACTTC
CSASTGVAKNIQYF
>NA|18|TRBJ1-4|TRBV6-6|NA
TGTGCCAGCAGTCGCCGTGGGGGTGTGACTCCTAAGGGTGAAAAACTGTTTTTT
CASSRRGGVTPKGEKLFF
>NA|13|TRBJ2-5|TRBV5-8|NA
TGTGCCAGCAGCTTCCAGATCCAAGAGACCCAGTACTTC
CASSFQIQETQYF
>NA|14|TRBJ1-6|TRBV10-2|NA
TGCGCCAGCAGTGAGGCCAGGGATAATTCACCCCTCCACTTT
CASSEARDNSPLHF
>NA|13|TRBJ1-1|TRBV19|NA
TGTGCCAGTAAAGGCTCAATGAACACTGAAGCTTTCTTT
CASKGSMNTEAFF
>TRBD1|14|TRBJ2-3|TRBV5-1|NA
TGCGCCAGCAGCTGGGGGACAGGGACAGATACGCAGTATTTT
CASSWGTGTDTQYF
>NA|16|TRBJ1-1|TRBV30|once
TGTGCCTGGAGTGTAGGGGTCAGAACTAGGGGCACTGAAGCTTTCTTT
CAWSVGVRTRGTEAFF
>TRBD1|15|TRBJ2-1|TRBV7-9|NA
TGTGCCAGCAGCTTAGAAGGACAGGGTTCTGATGAGCAGTTCTTC
CASSLEGQGSDEQFF
>NA|15|TRBJ1-1|TRBV19|few
TGTGCCAGTAGTATAGGACTGGGGGTAAGCGGGGAAGCTTTCTTT
CASSIGLGVSGEAFF
>TRBD2|16|TRBJ2-3|TRBV7-9|NA
TGTGCCAGCAGCTTCGCGGCACTAGCGAACGTTGATACGCAGTATTTT
CASSFAALANVDTQYF
>TRBD1|15|TRBJ1-5|TRBV27|NA
TGTGCCAGCAGGCCGGGACAGATTAGCAATCAGCCCCAGCATTTT
CASRPGQISNQPQHF
>TRBD1|14|TRBJ1-2|TRBV5-4|NA
TGTGCCAGCAGCGGAAGACAGGGCCCCTATGGCTACACCTTC
CASSGRQGPYGYTF
>TRBD1|19|TRBJ1-3|TRBV7-9|once
TGTGCCAGCAGCTTATCGGACAGGCTTAACACTCCAGTTGGGAACACCATATATTTT
CASSLSDRLNTPVGNTIYF
>TRBD1|14|TRBJ2-7|TRBV7-8|NA
TGTGCCAGCACCGGACAGGGGGGAAACCACGAGCAGTACTTC
CASTGQGGNHEQYF
>NA|16|TRBJ2-2|TRBV27|NA
TGTGCCAGCAGTGTAGTCAGACCTCATGGGGCCGGGGAGCTGTTTTTT
CASSVVRPHGAGELFF
>NA|15|TRBJ2-5|TRBV19|NA
TGTGCCAGTAGTACCGAGCGCGAAGGGAAAGAGACCCAGTACTTC
CASSTEREGKETQYF
>TRBD2|17|TRBJ2-1|TRBV6-2/TRBV6-3|NA
TGTGCCAGCAGTTACGCCCTCCTAGCGGGGGCTTACAATGAGCAGTTCTTC
CASSYALLAGAYNEQFF
>NA|15|TRBJ1-2|TRBV7-9|once
TGTGCCAGCAGTTTGGACCAAAACCCTTACTATGGCTACACCTTC
CASSLDQNPYYGYTF
>NA|15|TRBJ2-1|TRBV7-9|once
TGTGCCAGCAGCGCGGACCTAGGACGGGGGAATGAGCAGTTCTTC
CASSADLGRGNEQFF
>NA|15|TRBJ2-7|TRBV18|NA
TGTGCCAGCTCAGGGGCAGGTGCCATCTCCTACGAGCAGTACTTC
CASSGAGAISYEQYF
>NA|15|TRBJ1-2|TRBV29-1|NA
TGCAGCGTTGTTCTAACAGGCATCGGGGGGTATGGCTACACCTTC
CSVVLTGIGGYGYTF
>TRBD1|15|TRBJ1-2|TRBV27|NA
TGTGCCAGCAGTAGCACCGGGACAGGGGTCTATGGCTACACCTTC
CASSSTGTGVYGYTF
>NA|12|TRBJ2-5|TRBV7-8|NA
TGTGCCAGCAGCTACCAGGTCGGGGCCCAGTACTTC
CASSYQVGAQYF
>NA|16|TRBJ2-7|TRBV5-6|NA
TGTGCCAGCAGCGCGGGACAGCTCCTACTAGAAAACGAGCAGTACTTC
CASSAGQLLLENEQYF
>NA|13|TRBJ1-6|TRBV9|NA
TGTGCCAGCAGCGTAGCGCGGAACTCACCCCTCCACTTT
CASSVARNSPLHF
>TRBD2|15|TRBJ2-5|TRBV2|NA
TGTGCCAGCAGGTTACTAGCGGGAGATCAAGAGACCCAGTACTTC
CASRLLAGDQETQYF
>NA|12|TRBJ1-2|TRBV5-1|NA
TGCGCCAGCAGAGGCAACAACTATGGCTACACCTTC
CASRGNNYGYTF
>NA|14|TRBJ2-3|TRBV24-1|NA
TGTGCCTCCTCCGGGACGGAGGGTACAGATACGCAGTATTTT
CASSGTEGTDTQYF
>NA|16|TRBJ2-3|TRBV4-2|NA
TGTGCCAGCAGCCAAGATTGGCAGAAGGGGATAGATACGCAGTATTTT
CASSQDWQKGIDTQYF
>NA|14|TRBJ2-7|TRBV6-5|NA
TGTGCCAGCAGATTCAACATTGGCTCCTACGAGCAGTACTTC
CASRFNIGSYEQYF
>TRBD1|13|TRBJ1-2|TRBV6-2/TRBV6-3|NA
TGTGCCAGCAGCCTGGGACAGACGGTAGGCTACACCTTC
CASSLGQTVGYTF
>NA|13|TRBJ1-4|TRBV12-3/TRBV12-4|NA
TGTGCCAGCAGCACGAGACGGAATGAAAAACTGTTTTTT
CASSTRRNEKLFF